This T cell receptor (beta chain) is from a study of identical twins. Trimming cost V 4 bases and J 0 bases; bases outside gene matches: 6. The CDR3 length is 15 residues. CDR1 SGHRS and CDR2 YFSETQ come from the germline V gene. General observations from the study: Interpretation of the results relied on cross-sectional statistical analysis and not on following the same donors. The study found that models underestimated out-of-frame TCR alpha sharing in monozygotic twins. The more abundant beta clonotypes in cord blood had fewer insertions, and memory repertoires did not show this.

Template switching, a step in the protocol, added a universal primer site, and cDNA carried unique molecular identifiers. One entry per CDR3 protein results from TCRdb running MiXCR on the 5' RACE reads. Of approximately 890,000 distinct CDR3 sequences in the sample, more than 9% were seen once. This clonotype was seen many times. Its antigen is not identified. This same sample was also part of a study on yellow fever vaccine responses in identical twins.

The TCR comes from a woman between 18 and 29 years old in good health. Sequenced material: PBMCs. The rearrangement joins TRBV5-1 to TRBJ1-1; TRBD1 agrees at 7 bases. The CDR3 DNA sequence: TGCGCCAGCAGCGGGGACAGCCGATTGAACACTGAAGCTTTCTTT. Amino acids: CASSGDSRLNTEAFF.